This paragraph covers one TCR beta chain sequence. Its specificity is unknown. The source of the sample is a study of cytomegalovirus exposure and HLA in healthy donors. Study observations and caveats: Association of some 18,000 TCR beta sequences with HLA alleles was found at 0.05 false discovery rate in a later analysis. The study recorded 150 to 200 TCR beta chains that were cytomegalovirus-associated. TCR beta V- and J-gene trimming, according to a later analysis, was linked to a missense DCLRE1C variant. Analyzed later, most CMV-associated TCR beta chains appeared HLA-restricted.

PCR involved 60 Vbeta and 13 Jbeta primers. This table comes from immunoSEQ multiplex PCR, and its TCRdb copy is limited to in-frame clones, with some not included. The sample table sets out about 200,000 clones. The CDR3 totals 15 residues. Trimming left V 5 bases short and J 3 bases short, with 17 bases between. From germline, CDR1 is LNHNV and CDR2 YYDKDF (reference sequence). This receptor was identified in a girl aged 2-10 years in good health and CMV-seropositive. This rearrangement joins TRBV15 to TRBJ2-7; a possible D gene is TRBD2 (5 bases). Sequenced input: PBMCs. The CDR3 DNA follows: TGTGCCACCAGCGAGAGGGCTCTAAACCACTACGAGCAGTACTTC. Its translation: CATSERALNHYEQYF.